This T cell receptor beta chain emerged from a study of cytomegalovirus exposure and HLA in healthy donors. Whole-study results and caveats: In vitro, three CMV-associated chains proved specific for CMV antigens. Reports described diagnosis of cytomegalovirus status by the classifier as highly specific and sensitive. Rare TCR sequences predominated, though certain public TCRs were found in many donors.

Separation from the roughly 700-subject first cohort characterized the roughly 120-subject validation cohort, to which the donors belonged. CDR1 is MGHRA and CDR2 is YSYEKL in the germline V gene. V shed 5 bases and J 8 bases; nucleotides not matched to a gene: 7. The CDR3 contains 14 residues. Some clones are missing from TCRdb's copy, which holds only in-frame ones; the method was immunoSEQ multiplex PCR. This sample yields 130,000 to 150,000 clones, of which approximately 91% are seen a single time; about 3% belongs to the top ten. Regarding this clone: What it binds is unknown.

The chain employs TRBV4-1 and TRBJ2-1, with TRBD1 matching over 9 bases. The sample taken for sequencing was PBMCs. The sequence was obtained from a woman aged 18-30 years in good health and CMV-seropositive. The DNA for the CDR3 is TGCGCCAGCAGCAGTCCCGGGACAGGGTATGAGCAGTTCTTC. Translated, it gives CASSSPGTGYEQFF.